Listed below are T cell receptor beta chains from one sample, sequenced in a study of control samples from healthy donors and cancer patients. Method: immunoSEQ multiplex PCR; TCRdb's copy keeps in-frame clones and lacks some. Of about 89,000 clones listed, more than 75% are singletons. Sequenced input: blood. Source of these receptors: a woman aged 40 to 50 in good health. Both conserved end residues are part of each CDR3. The order of the fields is clone size, V gene, D gene, J gene, CDR3 DNA, CDR3 protein. The D gene is left open where the match is weak. A clone size is listed for some rows: how often the clone was seen (once, few, many), or a class if it is expanded.

few	TRBV7-2	TRBD1	TRBJ2-3	TGTGCCAGCAGCTCCCAGGGGGCCTCTAGCACAGATACGCAGTATTTT	CASSSQGASSTDTQYF
-	TRBV30	-	TRBJ1-6	TGTGCCTGGAGACCCCAGGGTTTGGGTAATTCACCCCTCCACTTT	CAWRPQGLGNSPLHF
-	TRBV5-1	-	TRBJ2-2	TGCGCCAGCAGCTTGGCTTCAGGGGGGATGAACACCGGGGAGCTGTTTTTT	CASSLASGGMNTGELFF
-	TRBV5-5	TRBD1	TRBJ1-1	TGTGCCAGCAACAGACAGGGGAACACTGAAGCTTTCTTT	CASNRQGNTEAFF
-	TRBV2	-	TRBJ2-5	TGTGCCAGCAATGTCCTAGGGGCTTGGGAGACCCAGTACTTC	CASNVLGAWETQYF
-	TRBV29-1	-	TRBJ1-4	TGCAGCGTCAGGTCCGGGAAACTGTTTTTT	CSVRSGKLFF
once	TRBV7-8	-	TRBJ2-3	TGTGCCAGCAGCTTAGCGAAGACAGGGAGGGGCACAGATACGCAGTATTTT	CASSLAKTGRGTDTQYF
-	TRBV2	-	TRBJ2-3	TGTGCCAGCATCAAGGACCCACCGCTCGGGCAGTATTTT	CASIKDPPLGQYF
-	TRBV7-2	-	TRBJ2-3	TGTGCCAGCAGCTTATCGGTGACAGATACGCAGTATTTT	CASSLSVTDTQYF
-	TRBV7-2	-	TRBJ2-3	TGTGCCAGCAGCTTAGCCGAGCATACGCAGTATTTT	CASSLAEHTQYF
-	TRBV18	-	TRBJ1-4	TGTGCCAGCTCACCCGGGGGCGATAATGAAAAACTGTTTTTT	CASSPGGDNEKLFF
-	TRBV27	-	TRBJ2-4	TGTGCCAGCAGTAAAAAAAACATTCAGTACTTC	CASSKKNIQYF
-	TRBV5-8	-	TRBJ2-7	TGTGCCAGCAGTTCGACGCCGGACTCCAGCTCCTACGAGCAGTACTTC	CASSSTPDSSSYEQYF
-	TRBV12-3/TRBV12-4	-	TRBJ2-5	TGTGCCAGCAGTTTGGTGCAAGAGACCCAGTACTTC	CASSLVQETQYF
-	TRBV5-1	-	TRBJ1-3	TGCGCCAGCAGCTTGGCCAGTTCAGCCAGCTCTGGAAACACCATATATTTT	CASSLASSASSGNTIYF
few	TRBV2	TRBD1	TRBJ1-4	TGTGCCAGCCTAGCCGGGACAGGGGATGAAAAACTGTTTTTT	CASLAGTGDEKLFF
-	TRBV5-8	TRBD1	TRBJ1-2	TGTGCCAGCAGCAGACAGGGGAGGGACTATGGCTACACCTTC	CASSRQGRDYGYTF
-	TRBV5-8	TRBD1	TRBJ1-1	TGTGCCAGCAGCCATAAACAGGGGGGAGCTTTCTTT	CASSHKQGGAFF
-	TRBV27	-	TRBJ1-5	TGTGCCAGCAGTCTTGGGGGCGCCGAACAGCCCCAGCATTTT	CASSLGGAEQPQHF
-	TRBV7-9	-	TRBJ1-2	TGTGCCAGCAGCTTTTTCGTTTTAGGACAGCCACCACCTAACTATGGCTACACCTTC	CASSFFVLGQPPPNYGYTF
-	TRBV6-5	-	TRBJ1-1	TGTGCCAGCAGTTACGGCAGGGGTAGGACTGAAGCTTTCTTT	CASSYGRGRTEAFF
-	TRBV19	TRBD1	TRBJ1-2	TGTGCCAGTAGTGATGGACAGGGTAGGGGATATGGCTACACCTTC	CASSDGQGRGYGYTF
-	TRBV6-4	TRBD1	TRBJ1-5	TGTGCCAGCAGTGACTCGATTACAGGGGTCGGGGTTAGCAATCAGCCCCAGCATTTT	CASSDSITGVGVSNQPQHF
-	TRBV4-1	-	TRBJ1-2	TGCGCCAGCAGCCACCCGACAGAGAGACACAACTATGGCTACACCTTC	CASSHPTERHNYGYTF
-	TRBV10-3	TRBD1	TRBJ2-3	TGTGCCATCAGTGAGAGGGGGCAGGTGGATACGCAGTATTTT	CAISERGQVDTQYF
-	TRBV30	-	TRBJ2-1	TGTGCCTGGAGGGACTTCAATGAGCAGTTCTTC	CAWRDFNEQFF
-	TRBV29-1	-	TRBJ2-1	TGCAGCGCAGAGGACTCCAGCTCCTACAATGAGCAGTTCTTC	CSAEDSSSYNEQFF
-	TRBV30	-	TRBJ2-3	TGTGCCTGGGACGACAATAGTGGAACAGATACGCAGTATTTT	CAWDDNSGTDTQYF
-	TRBV19	-	TRBJ2-3	TGTGCCAGTAAGAAAGGGGGTTCGGGAGCAGATACGCAGTATTTT	CASKKGGSGADTQYF
few	TRBV4-3	-	TRBJ2-3	TGCGCCAGCAGCCCACCGGAGGGTCCCCCGGGACCAGATACGCAGTATTTT	CASSPPEGPPGPDTQYF
medium-sized	TRBV19	-	TRBJ1-3	TGTGCCAGTAGTTCGGGTGGAAACACCATATATTTT	CASSSGGNTIYF
-	TRBV2	-	TRBJ2-7	TGTGCCAGCAGCCTTAGGGACATTTACGAGCAGTACTTC	CASSLRDIYEQYF
-	TRBV14	-	TRBJ1-2	TGTGCCAGCAGCCTACTACCCGGGACCCCACGGGGCTACACCTTC	CASSLLPGTPRGYTF
-	TRBV6-2/TRBV6-3	-	TRBJ1-1	TGTGCCAGCAGTTACCCACCGGACAGACAGATGAACACTGAAGCTTTCTTT	CASSYPPDRQMNTEAFF
-	TRBV5-4	-	TRBJ2-2	TGTGCCAGCAGTGAGGGCACCGGGGAGCTGTTTTTT	CASSEGTGELFF
-	TRBV9	TRBD2	TRBJ2-3	TGTGCCAGCAGCGTGAACACCCCGGGACTAGGGAGCACAGATACGCAGTATTTT	CASSVNTPGLGSTDTQYF
few	TRBV5-4	TRBD2	TRBJ2-5	TGTGCCAGCAGCCCCCCCCGGACTAGCCGAGAGACCCAGTACTTC	CASSPPRTSRETQYF